This TCR beta chain was profiled in a study of blood T cells in healthy people across ages. In the study overall: Roughly one uniquely barcoded beta molecule per two T cells was captured. The study's findings and limits: Donor CMV status, an unknown factor, possibly confounded changes in expanded clonotypes.

The authors ran a second PCR of 7 to 11 cycles using a sample-barcoded 5' primer and a J-beta primer mix. TCRdb processed the 5' RACE reads anew with MiXCR; each CDR3 protein has one entry. The data contain about 620,000 distinct CDR3 sequences, approximately 21% of them singletons. In this sample, this clonotype turned up a few times. The antigen is unknown. Sequenced sample: blood. The source is a man aged 70 or older in good health.

The CDR3 region has the DNA TGCGCCAGCAGTCAATCCTCCAGGGACGATTACACTGAAGCTTTCTTT. Protein: CASSQSSRDDYTEAFF. The chain has TRBV23-1 and TRBJ1-1; D is possibly TRBD1 (5 bases). TRBV23-1 is an ORF, with its function uncertain. Trimming removed 0 bases at V and 3 bases at J, with 14 bases between. The CDR3 extends over 16 amino acids.